The rows below give T cell receptor beta chains drawn from one sample of a study of T cell repertoires in cytomegalovirus infection. TCRdb called the reads again in MiXCR, with one record for every CDR3 protein. This sample carries roughly 500,000 distinct CDR3 sequences, approximately 40% of them seen once, and the ten largest clones take around 45%. These receptors' antigens are unknown. The sample consisted of cultured PBMCs, taken from culture after CMV antigen stimulation. All receptors come from a human donor in good health (CMV status not recorded). Some clones in this sample may be carry-over from other donors' samples. The CDR3 runs from the conserved cysteine through the conserved F or W.

length	V	J	CDR3
14	TRBV7-2	TRBJ2-1	CASSPGTSRSEQFF
14	TRBV7-2	TRBJ2-7	CASSLASGSVVQYF
14	TRBV18	TRBJ1-6	CASSPQGLNSPLHF
14	TRBV6-5	TRBJ2-5	CASSYAGGPETQYF
17	TRBV19	TRBJ1-1	CASPQWVCRIWRTEAFF
11	TRBV5-4	TRBJ1-1	CASSFQGKAFF
14	TRBV12-3/TRBV12-4	TRBJ1-2	CASRKQGSHYGYTF
15	TRBV27	TRBJ2-3	CASSRPGTVTDTQYF
18	TRBV7-2	TRBJ2-7	CASSLAPSAGGGSYEQYF
16	TRBV2	TRBJ1-1	CASRDSDRIKNTEAFF
15	TRBV7-8	TRBJ2-1	CASSLLAPSFDEQFF
13	TRBV7-9	TRBJ1-1	CASSLEAGQGAFF
15	TRBV7-9	TRBJ1-6	CASTRSGRDNSPLHF
17	TRBV11-2	TRBJ2-1	CASSLVFPLLAGNEQFF
13	TRBV20-1	TRBJ2-7	CSAVRGTYYEQYF
13	TRBV6-5	TRBJ2-7	CASSTRDRGEQYF
15	TRBV29-1	TRBJ2-1	CSVPTQGDSYNEQFF
14	TRBV6-9	TRBJ1-1	CASSYSAENTEAFF